These 17 T cell receptor beta chains came from one sample sequenced in a study of glioma-infiltrating T cells. TCR alpha and beta CDR3 regions were amplified from RNA using iRepertoire nested multiplex PCR. TCRdb reprocessed the multiplex PCR reads via MiXCR and lists one record per CDR3 protein. The sample carries 170,000 or so distinct CDR3 sequences, approximately 40% recorded once. The sequencing input was glioma tissue, nonneoplastic brain tissue, or PBMCs (not recorded which). Every receptor here comes from a human donor with low-grade glioma or glioblastoma, undergoing nonglioma brain surgery, or in good health (not recorded which).

Concerning this clonotype itself: Since a much larger clone is just one base distant, this may be a read error. The J gene is TRBJ2-3, the V gene TRBV7-2; D call uncertain. The CDR3 sequence is 14 residues long. Germline values: CDR1 SGHTA, CDR2 FQGNSA. The CDR3 region has the DNA TGTGACAGCAGCTTCCAGGACAGCACAGATACGCAGTATTTT. It encodes CDSSFQDSTDTQYF.

V is TRBV12-3 or TRBV12-4 and J is TRBJ2-3; D call uncertain. V lost 6 bases and J 6 bases, leaving 13 bases between the germline ends. This CDR3 has 13 residues. The DNA for the CDR3 is TGTGCCAGCAGCCCTGGGTTGGGGGATACGCAGTATTTT. Translated, it gives CASSPGLGDTQYF.

This clonotype has a count of ten or more. This rearrangement joins TRBV20-1 to TRBJ1-4; D unresolved. The germline V and J ends were trimmed by 2 bases and 7 bases, with 17 bases remaining between them. The CDR3 sequence is 15 residues long. Per the germline V gene, CDR1 is DFQATT and CDR2 is SNEGSKA (reference sequence). CDR3 bases: TGCAGTGCTAGAATATCCGCAGGAGTAGGTGAAAAACTGTTTTTT. This translates into CSARISAGVGEKLFF.

A note on this clonotype: A read error is likely, as this CDR3 ends without the conserved phenylalanine or tryptophan. The chain joins TRBV4-1 to TRBJ1-1; D ambiguous. This CDR3 contains 17 residues. Trimming took off 1 base at V and 0 bases at J, with 15 bases between the two ends. Germline V lookup: CDR1 MGHRA, CDR2 YSYEKL. In DNA form, the CDR3 reads TGCGCCAGCAGCCAAGCAGGATCGGCGTTCATGAACACTGAAGCTTTCCTT. Amino acids: CASSQAGSAFMNTEAFL.

The chain couples TRBV5-1 to TRBJ1-2, with 7 bases matching TRBD1. CDR3 length: 15 amino acids. The germline V gene encodes CDR1 SGHRS and CDR2 YFSETQ. V shed 1 base, J shed 1 base, and the junction held 4 bases outside the gene matches. This chain's CDR3 is CASSLTGDYNYGYTF. In DNA form, the CDR3 reads TGCGCCAGCAGCTTGACAGGGGATTATAACTATGGCTACACCTTC.

For this clonotype: A single base separates this from a much larger clone, so it may be a read error. V is TRBV27 and J is TRBJ2-7; D remains ambiguous. The CDR3 is 16 amino acids. The germline V gene encodes CDR1 MNHEY and CDR2 SMNVEV (reference sequence). Between the trimmed V and J ends, which lost 6 bases and 5 bases, there was a span of 23 bases. Here the CDR3 DNA reads TGTGCCAGCAGACCATTTTGGATGAGCGACAAACACGAGCAGTACTTC. Protein product: CASRPFWMSDKHEQYF.

This clonotype was seen at least ten times. The V and J genes are TRBV10-3 and TRBJ1-1; D not resolved. V lost 1 base to trimming and J lost 3 bases, with 6 bases between them. CDR1 ENHRY and CDR2 SYGVKD come from the germline V gene. The CDR3 totals 13 residues. The CDR3 loop reads CAISELVDTEAFF. Here the CDR3 DNA reads TGTGCCATCAGTGAGTTGGTGGACACTGAAGCTTTCTTT.

With regard to this clonotype: Possible read error: a much larger clone is one base away. V is TRBV7-7 and J is TRBJ1-4, with no clear D. Trimming stripped 1 base from V and 6 bases from J, with 6 bases between. CDR3 length: 13 residues. Germline V gene data show CDR1 as SSHAT and CDR2 as FNYEAQ (reference sequence). The CDR3, as DNA: TGTGCCAGCAGCTTAGACTTACATGAAAAACTGTTTTTT. Translation: CASSLDLHEKLFF.

The chain employs TRBV5-1 and TRBJ2-7, with 8 positions matching TRBD2. V shed 3 bases and J 4 bases; nucleotides not matched to a gene: 9. This CDR3 has 15 residues. Germline CDR1 and CDR2: SGHRS and YFSETQ. CDR3 region: CASSSGLEDRYEQYF. The CDR3 DNA reads as TGCGCCAGCAGCTCGGGACTAGAGGACCGTTACGAGCAGTACTTC.

This chain uses TRBV4-3 with TRBJ2-7; 11 bases match TRBD2. V lost 0 bases, J lost 6 bases, and 1 base stayed unmatched. This CDR3 has 14 amino acids. CDR1 LGHNA and CDR2 YSLEER come from the germline V gene. The CDR3 reads CASSQEGTSGEQYF. CDR3 in DNA: TGCGCCAGCAGCCAAGAGGGGACTAGCGGCGAGCAGTACTTC.

This clonotype was counted ten times or more. The V gene is TRBV27, the J gene TRBJ2-3; TRBD2 matches 7 bases. The J segment lost 4 bases and the V segment lost 2 bases, leaving 6 bases of the junction unmatched. CDR3 length: 15 residues. CDR1 is MNHEY, CDR2 SMNVEV, per germline (reference sequence). This CDR3 is CASSLTSGNPDTQYF. CDR3 bases: TGTGCCAGCAGTTTAACCAGCGGGAACCCAGATACGCAGTATTTT.

About this clonotype: At one end, the junction sequence differs from germline, possibly due to a read error. The chain employs TRBV3-1 and TRBJ1-5, with D possibly TRBD1 on 5 matching bases. Germline V gives CDR1 LGHDT, CDR2 YNNKEL (reference sequence). CDR3 size: 14 residues. The CDR3, as DNA: TGTGCCAGCAGCCAAGGGGGGGGGAATCTGCCCCAGCATTTT. Translated: CASSQGGGNLPQHF.

In its sample, this clonotype was seen a few times. The V gene is TRBV4-1, the J gene TRBJ1-2; tentatively, D is TRBD1 (5 bases). This CDR3 region has 15 residues. The V end was cut by 0 bases, the J end by 5 bases, with 13 bases between. The germline V gene encodes CDR1 MGHRA and CDR2 YSYEKL. The CDR3: CASSQEGSGQYGYTF. Written as DNA, the CDR3 is TGCGCCAGCAGCCAAGAAGGCTCGGGGCAGTATGGCTACACCTTC.

This clonotype was seen just once. This could be a read error, since a much larger clone is one nucleotide away. The V call is TRBV29-1, the J call TRBJ1-1; 9 bases agree with TRBD1. Germline V gene lookup returns CDR1 SQVTM and CDR2 ANQGSEA. The V and J ends lost 5 bases and 2 bases, in that order; junction bases with no gene match: 3. The CDR3 has 13 amino acids. CDR3 in amino acids: CSVRTGANTEAFF. The CDR3 DNA follows: TGCAGCGTTAGGACAGGGGCAAACACTGAAGCTTTCTTT.

Turning to this clonotype: One end of the junction is discordant with germline, which a read error may explain. The V and J genes are TRBV20-1 and TRBJ2-3, with D perhaps assigned TRBD1 or TRBD2 (5 bases each). The germline CDR1 and CDR2 sequences are DFQATT and SNEGSKA (reference sequence). CDR3 size: 13 residues. In nucleotides, the CDR3 is TGCAGTGCTAGAGCGGGATCGACAGATACGAAGTATTTT. It codes for CSARAGSTDTKYF.

The rearrangement uses TRBV29-1 and TRBJ2-5, with a possible D match to TRBD1 (5 bases). V was pared by 5 bases and J by 2 bases, with 12 bases between. The CDR3 length is 13 residues. Germline CDR1 SQVTM, CDR2 ANQGSEA. This chain's CDR3 is CSVKGRLQETQYF. The DNA of the CDR3 is TGCAGCGTTAAGGGGCGGTTACAAGAGACCCAGTACTTC.

This clonotype was detected many times. This chain joins TRBV10-3 and TRBJ2-1; D is unresolved. V shed 0 bases and J shed 9 bases, with 6 bases lying between them. The CDR3 is 12 amino acids. The germline gives CDR1 ENHRY, CDR2 SYGVKD. The CDR3 reads CAISESGLEQFF. CDR3 coding DNA: TGTGCCATCAGTGAGTCCGGCCTTGAGCAGTTCTTC.